This T cell receptor (beta chain) was captured by sequencing in a study of blood T cell repertoires in COVID-19. About the study: The origin of the acute and convalescent COVID-19 samples was the United States, Italy and Spain.

Germline assignment: CDR1 SGHTA and CDR2 FQGTGA. This CDR3 comprises 15 residues. V gave up 4 bases and J gave up 1 base; unmatched junction bases: 3. Per the original methods: It was from reference gene primer amplification that nucleated cell counts were estimated. Measured with immunoSEQ multiplex PCR; TCRdb has only the in-frame clones, and not every one. V and J calls plus clone size are reproduced from that table; the DNA served to infer D and trimming. The sample has some 150,000 clones; 80% to 90% are singletons. This clonotype was sampled from a woman aged 45-65 years in a cohort sampled during active or convalescent COVID-19. The rearrangement uses TRBV7-3 and TRBJ2-2, with TRBD1 matching 7 bases. The specimen sequenced was peripheral blood. The CDR3 region is CASSSTGRNTGELFF. DNA of the CDR3: TGTGCCAGCAGCTCGACAGGGAGGAACACCGGGGAGCTGTTTTTT.